This entry is about one T cell receptor (beta chain). The source of the sample is a study of patients and donors after allogeneic stem cell transplantation. Germline V CDR1 and CDR2: MGHRA, YSYEKL. V was shortened by 0 bases and J by 4 bases, with 9 bases between the two germline ends. The length of the CDR3 is 14 residues. TCRdb used MiXCR to reprocess the RT-PCR reads, holding one entry per CDR3 protein. The table lists some 960,000 distinct CDR3 sequences, about a sixth of them singletons, with roughly 6.4% in the top ten. The source of this sequence is a human donor who was either an allogeneic HSCT recipient or a stem cell or donor lymphocyte infusion donor (not recorded which). It is not recorded whose cells these are; they may come from a transplant donor. Sequencing was done on a sample of blood, either unsorted or a sorted T cell fraction (not recorded which). The V gene is TRBV4-1, the J gene TRBJ1-2, with D perhaps TRBD1 (5 bases). In DNA form, the CDR3 reads TGCGCCAGCAGCCAAGAGGAGGGACTCTATGGCTACACCTTC. Protein product: CASSQEEGLYGYTF.